The 27 T cell receptor beta chains in this list originate from one sample, sequenced in a study of PD-1 blockade in classical Hodgkin lymphoma (dated by TCRdb to the early 2020s). Libraries were constructed by the immunoSEQ multiplex PCR assay. TCRdb re-hosts the immuneACCESS table, in-frame sequences only. Its copies lack some clones; in the studies checked, an unresolved V gene accounts for under half of them, and the cause for the rest is not known. Recorded for this sample are 45,000 to 60,000 clones; approximately 80% of them occurred a single time. Around a fifth of the sample rests with the top ten. The time point label here, explained by the study, means: cycle 4 day 1 (C4D1), after five to seven weeks of nivolumab. Every trial patient had relapsed after autologous stem cell transplantation, and cohorts A, B and C differed in prior brentuximab vedotin exposure. The input for sequencing was peripheral blood mononuclear cells (PBMCs), taken before the fourth cycle of nivolumab. The source is a human donor with classical Hodgkin lymphoma.

V gene TRBV19 combines with J gene TRBJ2-4; 10 bases align to TRBD1. V lost 9 bases to trimming and J lost 1 base; unmatched junction nucleotides: 6. CDR1 is LNHDA, CDR2 SQIVND, per germline (reference sequence). The CDR3 totals 15 residues. CDR3 coding DNA: TGTGCCAGCCGAAGACAGGGGGCTGCCAAAAACATTCAGTACTTC. It codes for CASRRQGAAKNIQYF.

The V gene is TRBV6-5, the J gene TRBJ2-7; D call uncertain. This CDR3 comprises 12 residues. Germline loops: CDR1 MNHEY, CDR2 SVGAGI. Trimming shortened V by 6 bases and J by 7 bases, and 13 bases separated the two germline ends. CDR3 bases: TGTGCCAGCAGATTACCCTTCGGGGAGCAGTACTTC. It codes for CASRLPFGEQYF.

V gene TRBV9 combines with J gene TRBJ2-2; D remains ambiguous. Germline values: CDR1 SGDLS, CDR2 YYNGEE. The CDR3 runs to 13 residues. V was clipped by 0 bases and J by 10 bases, with 10 bases between them. CDR3 sequence: CASSVGPLAELFF. The CDR3 nucleotides read TGTGCCAGCAGCGTAGGGCCGCTCGCGGAGCTGTTTTTT.

The chain couples TRBV4-2 to TRBJ2-7; 8 bases agree with TRBD2. Germline values: CDR1 LGHNA, CDR2 YNFKEQ. The length of the CDR3 is 16 residues. V shed 0 bases, J shed 0 bases, and the junction held 4 bases outside the gene matches. Here the CDR3 DNA reads TGTGCCAGCAGCCAAGATCTAAGCGGGAGCTCCTACGAGCAGTACTTC. Translating gives CASSQDLSGSSYEQYF.

Ten or more counts support this clone. The chain links TRBV27 to TRBJ2-1, with TRBD2 identical over 9 bases. The CDR3 spans 16 residues. The germline V gene has CDR1 MNHEY and CDR2 SMNVEV (reference sequence). Losses at the gene ends were 2 bases for V and 0 bases for J; bases not matched to a gene: 2. CDR3 residues: CASSLDSGSSYNEQFF. CDR3 coding DNA: TGTGCCAGCAGTTTAGATAGCGGGAGCTCCTACAATGAGCAGTTCTTC.

The chain uses TRBV7-9 and TRBJ1-4; D is undetermined. Germline V CDR1 and CDR2: SEHNR, FQNEAQ (reference sequence). The CDR3 length is 16 residues. The V gene lost 5 bases and the J gene lost 0 bases, with 13 bases spanning the gap. DNA for the CDR3: TGTGCCAGCAGCCTTAGGACCGAACCAACTAATGAAAAACTGTTTTTT. Its protein is CASSLRTEPTNEKLFF.

The rearrangement links TRBV19 to TRBJ1-1; 7 bases align to TRBD1. CDR1 and CDR2 from the germline V gene are LNHDA and SQIVND (reference sequence). Trimming removed 7 bases from V and 4 bases from J; junction bases left unmatched: 9. There are 14 residues in the CDR3. CDR3 in DNA: TGTGCCAGTACTCAGAGGGGGCGGGTCACTGAAGCTTTCTTT. Translation gives CASTQRGRVTEAFF.

There are a few counts of this clone. The chain has TRBV5-1 and TRBJ1-2, with a tentative D call TRBD1 (5 bases). Germline-derived CDR1 and CDR2 are SGHRS and YFSETQ. The CDR3 is 14 amino acids. Trimming shortened V by 0 bases and J by 5 bases, and 11 bases separated the two germline ends. The CDR3 nucleotides are TGCGCCAGCAGCTTGGTGCAGGGAGGGTATGGCTACACCTTC. Its translation is CASSLVQGGYGYTF. Full variable domain (outside the CDR3, taken from reference TRBV5-1 and TRBJ1-2): KAGVTQTPRYLIKTRGQQVTLSCSPISGHRSVSWYQQTPGQGLQFLFEYFSETQRNKGNFPGRFSGRQFSNSRSEMNVSTLELGDSALYLCASSLVQGGYGYTFGSGTRLTVV.

This clone occurred a few times. The chain has TRBV6-6 and TRBJ1-3; D might be TRBD1 (5 bases). There are 16 residues in the CDR3. With 2 bases removed from V and 0 bases from J, the gap between germline ends came to 11 bases. Germline assignment: CDR1 MNHNY and CDR2 SVGAGI (reference sequence). The CDR3 DNA reads as TGTGCCAGCAGTTACGAAAAGGGGTTCTCTGGAAACACCATATATTTT. Protein sequence: CASSYEKGFSGNTIYF.

CDR3 amino acids: CASKARVGRGQPQHF. The DNA for the CDR3 is TGTGCCAGTAAGGCCCGGGTAGGTCGTGGTCAGCCCCAGCATTTT. The chain couples TRBV19 to TRBJ1-5; D uncertain. The germline CDR1 and CDR2 sequences are LNHDA and SQIVND (reference sequence). The V end lost 7 bases, the J end lost 6 bases, and 19 bases lay between the germline ends. The CDR3 has 15 amino acids. Drawing the rest from reference TRBV19 and TRBJ1-5, the complete variable domain is DGGITQSPKYLFRKEGQNVTLSCEQNLNHDAMYWYRQDPGQGLRLIYYSQIVNDFQKGDIAEGYSVSREKKESFPLTVTSAQKNPTAFYLCASKARVGRGQPQHFGDGTRLSIL.

V gene TRBV30 combines with J gene TRBJ1-3; possibly TRBD1 for D (5 bases). The CDR3 contains 15 residues. The germline CDR1 and CDR2 sequences are GTSNPN and SVGIG (reference sequence). The V and J ends lost 2 bases and 0 bases respectively, with 11 bases between them. The CDR3 is CAWSRGRNSGNTIYF. The CDR3 DNA is TGTGCCTGGAGTCGGGGCAGAAACTCTGGAAACACCATATATTTT. The variable domain in full, with the rest retrieved from reference TRBV30 and TRBJ1-3, is SQTIHQWPATLVQPVGSPLSLECTVEGTSNPNLYWYRQAAGRGLQLLFYSVGIGQISSEVPQNLSASRPQDRQFILSSKKLLLSDSGFYLCAWSRGRNSGNTIYFGEGSWLTVV.

The chain carries TRBV29-1 and TRBJ1-2; TRBD1 matches at 8 bases. V was clipped by 6 bases and J by 4 bases; unmatched bases: 16. The CDR3 has 16 amino acids. Per germline, CDR1 SQVTM and CDR2 ANQGSEA. Here the CDR3 reads CSVGQGYSESRYGYTF. The CDR3 nucleotides read TGCAGCGTCGGACAGGGATATTCAGAATCCCGCTATGGCTACACCTTC. Supplemented by reference TRBV29-1 and TRBJ1-2, the full variable domain reads SAVISQKPSRDICQRGTSLTIQCQVDSQVTMMFWYRQQPGQSLTLIATANQGSEATYESGFVIDKFPISRPNLTFSTLTVSNMSPEDSSIYLCSVGQGYSESRYGYTFGSGTRLTVV.

This clone has a handful of counts. J is TRBJ2-6 and V is TRBV5-1; D gene uncertain. Deletions cut 4 bases from V and 2 bases from J, with 13 bases between. In germline, CDR1 is SGHRS, CDR2 YFSETQ. The CDR3 covers 16 residues. The CDR3 loop is CASSHDLLTGANVLTF. CDR3 nucleotides: TGCGCCAGCAGCCATGATCTATTGACTGGGGCCAACGTCCTGACTTTC.

The chain joins TRBV27 to TRBJ2-7; D may correspond to TRBD1 or TRBD2 (5 bases each). Trimming shortened V by 6 bases and J by 4 bases, and 16 bases separated the two germline ends. Germline CDR1 reads MNHEY; CDR2 reads SMNVEV (reference sequence). This CDR3 has 14 residues. The CDR3 nucleotides are TGTGCCAGCAGAGAGGACCGGGGACGGTACGAGCAGTACTTC. It codes for CASREDRGRYEQYF.

The CDR3 sequence: CASSLGTGAIYGYTF. The DNA for the CDR3 is TGTGCCAGCAGCTTAGGGACAGGGGCCATCTATGGCTACACCTTC. This chain uses TRBV7-6 with TRBJ1-2, with TRBD1 matching over 9 bases. Unmatched junction bases numbered 4, after V lost 1 base and J lost 4 bases. The CDR3 sequence is 15 residues long. CDR1 is SGHVS and CDR2 is FNYEAQ in the germline V gene.

This clone was detected only once. The V and J genes are TRBV7-2 and TRBJ1-1, with a possible D match to TRBD1 (6 bases). This CDR3 has 16 residues. V lost 2 bases and J lost 0, with 13 bases in between. Per germline, CDR1 SGHTA and CDR2 FQGNSA. CDR3 coding DNA: TGTGCCAGCAGCTTATTTCCCCAGGGGATGAACACTGAAGCTTTCTTT. Amino acid sequence: CASSLFPQGMNTEAFF.

Notes on this clone: The junction departs from the called germline gene at one end, perhaps through a read error. The chain recombines TRBV5-1 with TRBJ2-7, with D perhaps being TRBD1 or TRBD2 (6 bases each). This CDR3 contains 15 residues. CDR1 and CDR2 (germline): SGHRS, YFSETQ. Here the CDR3 reads CATSSGAASSYEQYF. For the CDR3, the DNA is TGCGCCACCAGCTCGGGGGCAGCGAGCTCCTACGAGCAGTACTTC.

V usage is TRBV18 and J usage is TRBJ1-2; tentative D call: TRBD1 (6 bases). V was pared by 2 bases and J by 8 bases, with 12 bases between. The CDR3 is 13 amino acids. Germline loops: CDR1 KGHSH, CDR2 LQKENI. The CDR3 here is CASSPAQGEGYTF. The CDR3 DNA sequence: TGTGCCAGCTCACCAGCACAGGGTGAAGGCTACACCTTC.

This rearrangement joins TRBV7-2 to TRBJ1-5, with unresolved D. V was shortened by 1 base and J by 0 bases, with 4 bases between the two germline ends. This CDR3 region has 14 residues. Germline V gene data show CDR1 as SGHTA and CDR2 as FQGNSA. CDR3 coding DNA: TGTGCCAGCAGCTTAGGAGATAGCAATCAGCCCCAGCATTTT. Translated: CASSLGDSNQPQHF.

This CDR3 is CASSLEVTPHSPLHF. CDR3 bases: TGTGCCAGCAGCTTAGAAGTTACCCCACATTCACCCCTCCACTTT. The V gene is TRBV11-2, the J gene TRBJ1-6; D gene ambiguous. Germline V CDR1 and CDR2: SGHAT, FQNNGV. Trimming took 0 bases from V and 8 from J, leaving 11 bases between them. The CDR3 is made up of 15 amino acids.

CDR3 sequence: CASSSGSLANTGELFF. CDR3 DNA: TGCGCCAGCAGCTCAGGTTCGCTAGCCAACACCGGGGAGCTGTTTTTT. V gene TRBV5-1 combines with J gene TRBJ2-2, with D maybe TRBD2 (5 bases). The germline CDR1 and CDR2 sequences are SGHRS and YFSETQ. The CDR3 is made up of 16 amino acids. V lost 3 bases, J lost 2 bases, and 14 bases lay in between.

The chain is built from TRBV9 and TRBJ2-5, with D hard to call. Trimming took off 3 bases at V and 7 bases at J, with 13 bases between the two ends. This CDR3 is 13 amino acids long. From germline, CDR1 is SGDLS and CDR2 YYNGEE. CDR3 sequence: CASSGADLATQYF. The CDR3, as DNA: TGTGCCAGCAGCGGGGCTGACTTGGCGACCCAGTACTTC.

The rearrangement joins TRBV7-3 to TRBJ2-7; no firm D call. Trimming took 0 bases from V and 2 from J, leaving 8 bases between them. Germline V gene sequence: CDR1 SGHTA, CDR2 FQGTGA. CDR3 size: 14 residues. This chain's CDR3 is CASSLTPGPYEQYF. CDR3 nucleotides: TGTGCCAGCAGCTTAACGCCGGGTCCCTACGAGCAGTACTTC.

This clone was detected once. The chain carries TRBV7-2 and TRBJ1-5; D unresolved. This CDR3 region has 13 residues. V was trimmed by 5 bases and J by 5 bases, leaving 10 bases between them. Germline V CDR1 and CDR2: SGHTA, FQGNSA. CDR3 coding DNA: TGTGCCAGCAGCCGCAACATAGATCAGCCCCAGCATTTT. Its translation: CASSRNIDQPQHF.

Here the CDR3 DNA reads TGTGCCAGCAGATCCGGGACTAGCGGGAGTCGGGCAGATACGCAGTATTTT. Its protein is CASRSGTSGSRADTQYF. The chain is built from TRBV28 and TRBJ2-3, with 14 nucleotides matching TRBD2. Germline V CDR1 and CDR2: MDHEN, SYDVKM. The V and J ends lost 6 bases and 4 bases, in that order; junction bases with no gene match: 9. The CDR3 loop spans 17 amino acids. Based on the CDR3 plus reference TRBV28 and TRBJ2-3, the full variable domain is DVKVTQSSRYLVKRTGEKVFLECVQDMDHENMFWYRQDPGLGLRLIYFSYDVKMKEKGDIPEGYSVSREKKERFSLILESASTNQTSMYLCASRSGTSGSRADTQYFGPGTRLTVL.

The J gene is TRBJ2-1, the V gene TRBV29-1; a weak D match, TRBD1 (7 bases). Germline V lookup: CDR1 SQVTM, CDR2 ANQGSEA. CDR3 length equals 15 residues. Between the trimmed V and J ends, which lost 7 bases and 0 bases, there was a span of 16 bases. The CDR3 coding sequence is TGCAGCGGGAGGGGGCCTGGGAACTCCTACAATGAGCAGTTCTTC. The encoded protein is CSGRGPGNSYNEQFF.

This sequence joins TRBV9 and TRBJ2-1; D uncertain. This CDR3 is built from 16 residues. The germline CDR1 and CDR2 sequences are SGDLS and YYNGEE. V was cut by 4 bases and J by 3 bases, with 17 bases left in between. The DNA for the CDR3 is TGTGCCAGCAGCCCCGGAAGCTCCGCGCTCTACAATGAGCAGTTCTTC. This encodes CASSPGSSALYNEQFF.